At least ten counts were recorded for the clone carrying this T cell receptor (beta chain). Its cognate antigen is unknown. This record belongs to a study of T-cell memory formation after mild COVID-19. Study-level information: For the most part, TCR clusters were specific to one donor.

A single record per CDR3 protein comes from TCRdb applying MiXCR to the 5' RACE reads. The sample shows roughly 450,000 distinct CDR3 sequences, about 18% of them seen only once. The CDR3 has 15 amino acids. Germline V gene sequence: CDR1 SGHTA, CDR2 FQGTGA. The V end lost 0 bases, the J end lost 1 base, and 8 bases lay between the germline ends. General study results and limits: Clones contracting over day 15 to 85 were CD4/CD8 balanced, with later expanders leaning CD4+.

The TCR originated in an adult woman who had mild COVID-19 (a few samples of this study predate the infection). Cell type and time point are not known. The sequencing input was PBMCs or a T cell subset sorted from them (not recorded which). V is TRBV7-3 and J is TRBJ2-3; D may be TRBD1 or TRBD2 (5 bases each). CDR3 sequence reads: CASSLTGGGTDTQYF. The CDR3 nucleotides read TGTGCCAGCAGCTTAACTGGGGGAGGCACAGATACGCAGTATTTT.